What follows are 6 T cell receptor beta chains derived from one specimen sequenced in a study of radiation and T cells in renal cell carcinoma. Noted time point: blood 2 weeks post-SBRT. Treatment of the sample: 15 Gy SBRT to primary tumor, nephrectomy 4 weeks later. Repertoires were generated with immunoSEQ multiplex PCR, while TCRdb's copy carries only in-frame clones and drops some. The sample holds roughly 130,000 clones, around nine tenths seen once. The sequenced sample was blood, obtained from a patient whose treatment included radiotherapy and nephrectomy. Receptors were obtained from a woman between 65 and 79 years old with renal cell carcinoma.

The rearrangement links TRBV19 to TRBJ1-1, with a tentative D call TRBD1 (5 bases). The CDR3 has 14 residues. Germline CDR1 is LNHDA and CDR2 is SQIVND (reference sequence). V gave up 5 bases and J gave up 4 bases, with 14 bases separating them. The CDR3 nucleotides read TGTGCCAGTAGTCCGGGACCCCTGGGCACTGAAGCTTTCTTT. Protein: CASSPGPLGTEAFF.

The V gene is TRBV19, the J gene TRBJ2-3; D not resolved. Germline V lookup: CDR1 LNHDA, CDR2 SQIVND (reference sequence). V was shortened by 2 bases and J by 0 bases, with 9 bases between the two germline ends. The CDR3 has 15 residues. CDR3 amino acids: CASSIQISSTDTQYF. DNA for the CDR3: TGTGCCAGTAGTATACAGATATCTAGCACAGATACGCAGTATTTT.

The chain links TRBV27 to TRBJ2-1; D may be TRBD1 (5 bases). The length of the CDR3 is 14 residues. Germline CDR1 MNHEY, CDR2 SMNVEV (reference sequence). Trimming pared 5 bases from V and 4 bases from J, leaving 12 bases between. CDR3 DNA: TGTGCCAGCAGTACAAACAACAGGTACAATGAGCAGTTCTTC. Translated, it gives CASSTNNRYNEQFF.

The gene calls are TRBV28 and TRBJ1-2, with a possible D match to TRBD1 (5 bases). Trimming took off 10 bases at V and 0 bases at J, with 12 bases between the two ends. The germline gives CDR1 MDHEN, CDR2 SYDVKM. This CDR3 has 13 residues. This chain's CDR3 is CATLPGTNYGYTF. The CDR3 DNA is TGTGCCACCCTCCCAGGGACTAACTATGGCTACACCTTC.

The chain links TRBV6-5 to TRBJ2-7, with no clear D. Germline loops: CDR1 MNHEY, CDR2 SVGAGI. V was cut by 6 bases and J by 6 bases, with 15 bases left in between. The CDR3 has 13 residues. CDR3 DNA sequence: TGTGCCAGCAGCCAAAATAGTATATCCGAGCAGTACTTC. It translates to CASSQNSISEQYF.

The chain is built from TRBV7-2 and TRBJ1-5; no definite D call. The germline gives CDR1 SGHTA, CDR2 FQGNSA. The CDR3 has 16 amino acids. V lost 5 bases, J lost 0 bases, and 14 bases lay in between. The CDR3 sequence: CASSPRTDNSNQPQHF. CDR3 DNA sequence: TGTGCCAGCAGCCCCCGGACTGATAATAGCAATCAGCCCCAGCATTTT.